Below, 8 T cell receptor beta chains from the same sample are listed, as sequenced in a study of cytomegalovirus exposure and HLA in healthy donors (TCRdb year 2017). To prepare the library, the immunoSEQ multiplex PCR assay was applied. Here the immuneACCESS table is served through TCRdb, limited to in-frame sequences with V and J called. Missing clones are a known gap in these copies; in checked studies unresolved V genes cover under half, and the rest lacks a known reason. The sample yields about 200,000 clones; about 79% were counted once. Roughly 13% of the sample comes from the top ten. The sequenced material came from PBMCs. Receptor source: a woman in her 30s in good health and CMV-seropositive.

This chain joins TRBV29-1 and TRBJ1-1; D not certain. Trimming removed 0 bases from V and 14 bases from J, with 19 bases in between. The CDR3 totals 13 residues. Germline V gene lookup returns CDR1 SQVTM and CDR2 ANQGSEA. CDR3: CSVEDPRLALGFF. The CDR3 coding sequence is TGCAGCGTTGAAGACCCCAGGCTAGCCCTTGGATTCTTT.

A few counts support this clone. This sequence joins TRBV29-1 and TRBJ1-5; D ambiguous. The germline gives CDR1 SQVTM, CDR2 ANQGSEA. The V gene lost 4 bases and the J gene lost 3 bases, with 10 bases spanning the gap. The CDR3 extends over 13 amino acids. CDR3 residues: CSVGAQSNQPQHF. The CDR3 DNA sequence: TGCAGCGTTGGGGCGCAGTCCAATCAGCCCCAGCATTTT.

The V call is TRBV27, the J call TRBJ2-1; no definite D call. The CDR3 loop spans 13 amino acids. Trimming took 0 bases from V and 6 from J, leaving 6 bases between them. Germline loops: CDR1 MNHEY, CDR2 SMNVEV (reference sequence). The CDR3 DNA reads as TGTGCCAGCAGTTTATCGGGCAGCAATGAGCAGTTCTTC. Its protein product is CASSLSGSNEQFF.

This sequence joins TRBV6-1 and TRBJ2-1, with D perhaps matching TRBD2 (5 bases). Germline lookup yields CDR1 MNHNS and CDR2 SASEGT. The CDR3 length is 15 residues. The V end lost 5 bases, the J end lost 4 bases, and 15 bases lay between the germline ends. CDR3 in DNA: TGTGCCAGCAGTCCCGGGATAGCATTGTACAATGAGCAGTTCTTC. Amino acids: CASSPGIALYNEQFF.

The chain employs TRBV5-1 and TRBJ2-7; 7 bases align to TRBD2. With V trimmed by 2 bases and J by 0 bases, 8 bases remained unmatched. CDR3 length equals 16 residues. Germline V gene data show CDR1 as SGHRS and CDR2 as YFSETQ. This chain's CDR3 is CASSLWTRDRSYEQYF. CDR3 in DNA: TGCGCCAGCAGCTTATGGACTAGGGACCGCTCCTACGAGCAGTACTTC.

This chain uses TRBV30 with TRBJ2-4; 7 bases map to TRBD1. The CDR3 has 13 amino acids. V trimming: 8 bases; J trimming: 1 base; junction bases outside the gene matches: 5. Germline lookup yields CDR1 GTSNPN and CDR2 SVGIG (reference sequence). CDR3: CARLTGAKNIQYF. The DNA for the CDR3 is TGTGCCCGCCTGACAGGGGCCAAAAACATTCAGTACTTC.

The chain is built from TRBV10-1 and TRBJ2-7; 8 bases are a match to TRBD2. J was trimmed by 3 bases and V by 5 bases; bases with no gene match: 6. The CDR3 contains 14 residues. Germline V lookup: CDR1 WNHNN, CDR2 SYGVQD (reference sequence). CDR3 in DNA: TGCGCCAGCAGTCCCAGCGGGAGAGGCTACGAGCAGTACTTC. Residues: CASSPSGRGYEQYF.

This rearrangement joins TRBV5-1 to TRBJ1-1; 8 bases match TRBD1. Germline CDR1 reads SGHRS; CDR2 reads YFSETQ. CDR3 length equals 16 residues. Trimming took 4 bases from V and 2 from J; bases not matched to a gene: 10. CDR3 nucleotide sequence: TGCGCCAGCAGCGGGGGACAGGCCCTTTATAACACTGAAGCTTTCTTT. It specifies CASSGGQALYNTEAFF.